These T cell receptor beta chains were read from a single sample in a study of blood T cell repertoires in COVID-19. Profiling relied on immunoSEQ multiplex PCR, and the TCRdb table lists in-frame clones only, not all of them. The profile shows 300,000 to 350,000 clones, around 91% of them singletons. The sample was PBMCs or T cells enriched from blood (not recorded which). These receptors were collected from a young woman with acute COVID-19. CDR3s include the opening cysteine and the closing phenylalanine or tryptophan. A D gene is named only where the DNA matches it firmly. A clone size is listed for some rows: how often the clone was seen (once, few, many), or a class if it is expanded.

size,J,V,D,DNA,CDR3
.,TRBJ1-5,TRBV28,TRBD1,TGTGCCAGCCACAGGGGGAGCAATCAGCCCCAGCATTTT,CASHRGSNQPQHF
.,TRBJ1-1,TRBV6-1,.,TGTGCCAGCAGTGAATTCCCTCCAAGCGACACTGAAGCTTTCTTT,CASSEFPPSDTEAFF
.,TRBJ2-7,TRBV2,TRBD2,TGTGCCAGCAGTCTTAGCGGGAGGCACTCCTACGAGCAGTACTTC,CASSLSGRHSYEQYF
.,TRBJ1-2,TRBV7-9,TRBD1,TGTGCCAGCAGCTTAGCGGACAGGCGACAAGGAGGCTACACCTTC,CASSLADRRQGGYTF
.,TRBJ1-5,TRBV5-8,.,TGTGCCAGCAGCTTGGAGGAGAATCAGCCCCAGCATTTT,CASSLEENQPQHF
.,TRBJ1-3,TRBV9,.,TGTGCCAGCAGCGCGAGCCCCAGGGGCTCTGGAAACACCATATATTTT,CASSASPRGSGNTIYF
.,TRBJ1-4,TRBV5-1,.,TGCGCCAGCAGCTGGGAACAGGACGAAAAACTGTTTTTT,CASSWEQDEKLFF
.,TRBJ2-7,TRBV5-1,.,TGCGCCAGCAGCGCAGGGGGGGCGGGGGGCGAGCAGTACTTC,CASSAGGAGGEQYF
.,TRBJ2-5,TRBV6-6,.,TGTGCCAGCAGGGGGAGGAAAGAGACCCAGTACTTC,CASRGRKETQYF
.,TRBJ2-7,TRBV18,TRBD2,TGTGCCAGCTCACCTAATGTAGCGGGTGCCATCTACGAGCAGTACTTC,CASSPNVAGAIYEQYF
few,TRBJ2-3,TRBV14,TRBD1,TGTGCCAGCAGCGGGACAGGGAAAACTAAGGATACGCAGTATTTT,CASSGTGKTKDTQYF
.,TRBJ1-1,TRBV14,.,TGTGCCAGCAGCCAACAGGCCATGAACACTGAAGCTTTCTTT,CASSQQAMNTEAFF
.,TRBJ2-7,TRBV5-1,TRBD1,TGCGCCAGCAGCCCGCCTCCGGGACAGGGTCTCGGCGAGCAGTACTTC,CASSPPPGQGLGEQYF
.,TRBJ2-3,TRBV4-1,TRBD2,TGCGCCAGCAGTCTTAAGTGGGAGGGACGGAGTGCAGATACGCAGTATTTT,CASSLKWEGRSADTQYF
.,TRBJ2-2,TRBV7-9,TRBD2,TGTGCCAGCAGCCCCCTAGCGGGAGGGCCTAGGGAGCTGTTTTTT,CASSPLAGGPRELFF
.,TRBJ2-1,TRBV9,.,TGTGCCAGCAGCCCCAGCTGGGGCGAGCAGTTCTTC,CASSPSWGEQFF
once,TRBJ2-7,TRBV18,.,TGTGCCAGCTCACCGTTCCGGGACTTGGACGAGCAGTACTTC,CASSPFRDLDEQYF
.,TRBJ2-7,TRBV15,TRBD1,TGTGCCACCAGCGTTGACAGGGCCTCCGAGCAGTACTTC,CATSVDRASEQYF
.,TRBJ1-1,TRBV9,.,TGTGCCAGCAGCGTTGATTCAGGGGTCGTCGGGACTGAAGCTTTCTTT,CASSVDSGVVGTEAFF
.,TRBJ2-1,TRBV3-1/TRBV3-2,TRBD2,TGTGCCAGCAGCCTGACTAGCCACAATGAGCAGTTCTTC,CASSLTSHNEQFF
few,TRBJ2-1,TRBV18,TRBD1,TGTGCCAGCTCACCGGTGGGACAGGGTGGCGATGAGCAGTTCTTC,CASSPVGQGGDEQFF
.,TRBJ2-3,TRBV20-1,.,TGCAGTGCTAGTGGGGTCGCGGGAAGGGTTACAGATACGCAGTATTTT,CSASGVAGRVTDTQYF
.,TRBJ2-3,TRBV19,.,TGTGCCAGTAGTATAGCTTCGGGGGATACGCAGTATTTT,CASSIASGDTQYF
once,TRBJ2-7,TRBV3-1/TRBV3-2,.,TGTGCCAGCAGCCAAGATCCCTTTCTAGCGTCCCCTAAGGAGCAGTACTTC,CASSQDPFLASPKEQYF
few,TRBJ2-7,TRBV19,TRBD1,TGTGCCAGTAGTATAGATTGGACAGGTACCTACGAGCAGTACTTC,CASSIDWTGTYEQYF
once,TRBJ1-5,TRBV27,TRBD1,TGTGCCAGCGGACAGACACCGACAGGGGAGCGTCAGCCCCAGCATTTT,CASGQTPTGERQPQHF
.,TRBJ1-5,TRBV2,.,TGTGCCAGCACCAGCGAGGGCCCCTGGAGCAATCAGCCCCAGCATTTT,CASTSEGPWSNQPQHF
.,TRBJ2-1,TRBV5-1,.,TGCGCCAGCAGCCCCGAGCGGGCCTTATCGTACAATGAGCAGTTCTTC,CASSPERALSYNEQFF
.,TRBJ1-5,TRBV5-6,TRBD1,TGTGCCAGCAGCTCAGGGGGTTTGAGCAATCAGCCCCAGCATTTT,CASSSGGLSNQPQHF
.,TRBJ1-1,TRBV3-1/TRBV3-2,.,TGTGCCAGCAGCCGCCCTCCAGGGGTTGAAGCTTTCTTT,CASSRPPGVEAFF
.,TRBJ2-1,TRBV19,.,TGTGCCAGTAGCTGGACAGTTAAAGATGAGCAGTTCTTC,CASSWTVKDEQFF
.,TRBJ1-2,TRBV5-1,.,TGCGCCAGCAGGCCGGGGGGGCTAGACGGCTACACCTTC,CASRPGGLDGYTF
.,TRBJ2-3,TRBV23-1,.,TGCGCCACACAGGCCAATAGCACAGATACGCAGTATTTT,CATQANSTDTQYF
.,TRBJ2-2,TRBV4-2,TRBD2,TGTGCCAGCAGCCAAGCTAGCGGGATTGGCACCGGGGAGCTGTTTTTT,CASSQASGIGTGELFF
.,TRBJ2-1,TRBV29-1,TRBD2,TGCAGCGTTGCTACTAGCGGGAGGCCCCTTGAGCAGTTCTTC,CSVATSGRPLEQFF
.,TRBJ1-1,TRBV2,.,TGTGCCAGCAGTACGGGACAGAACACTGAAGCTTTCTTT,CASSTGQNTEAFF
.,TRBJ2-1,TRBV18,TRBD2,TGTGCCAGCTCACTTTTAATAACTACCGGGACTAGTGGCAATGAGCAGTTCTTC,CASSLLITTGTSGNEQFF
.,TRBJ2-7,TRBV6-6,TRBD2,TGTGCCAGCAGTTACGCAGTAGCGGGAGCCCACGAGCAGTACTTC,CASSYAVAGAHEQYF
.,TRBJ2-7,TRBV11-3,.,TGTGCCAGCAGCTCCTCGGCCTACGAGCAGTACTTC,CASSSSAYEQYF
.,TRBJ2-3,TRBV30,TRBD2,TGTGCCTCCACAGGGACTAGCGGGAGCGACGGTACGCAGTATTTT,CASTGTSGSDGTQYF
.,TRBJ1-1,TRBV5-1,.,TGCGCCAGCAGCCCCCCGACCGACAGAGAAGCTTTCTTT,CASSPPTDREAFF
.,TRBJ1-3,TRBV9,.,TGTGCCAGCAGCGTTACTGACTCTGGAAACACCATATATTTT,CASSVTDSGNTIYF
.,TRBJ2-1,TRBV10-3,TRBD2,TGTGCCACCGGGACTAGCGGGAGTGTCGATGAGCAGTTCTTC,CATGTSGSVDEQFF
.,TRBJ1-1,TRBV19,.,TGTGCCAGTAGTATCTGGCGGGGTGGAACAGATGAAGCTTTCTTT,CASSIWRGGTDEAFF
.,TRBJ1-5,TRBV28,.,TGTGCCAGCAAGGAGGAGAATCAGCCCCAGCATTTT,CASKEENQPQHF
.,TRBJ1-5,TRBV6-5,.,TGTGCCAGCAGTTTACCAAGGGGCGGTGGCAATCAGCCCCAGCATTTT,CASSLPRGGGNQPQHF
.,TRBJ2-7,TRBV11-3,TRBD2,TGTGCCAGCCAACCCTCGGCTAGCGGGAGCCACGAGCAGTACTTC,CASQPSASGSHEQYF
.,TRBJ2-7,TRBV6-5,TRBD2,TGTGCCAGCGGCTGGACTAGCGGGGACTACGAGCAGTACTTC,CASGWTSGDYEQYF
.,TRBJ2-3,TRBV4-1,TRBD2,TGCGCCAGCAGCCAATTCGGACTAGCGGGTACAGATACGCAGTATTTT,CASSQFGLAGTDTQYF
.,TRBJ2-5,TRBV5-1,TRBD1,TGCGCCAGCAGCGCTACCGGGACAGATAAAGAGACCCAGTACTTC,CASSATGTDKETQYF
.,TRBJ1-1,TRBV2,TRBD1,TGTGCCAGCATGAGGGACAGGTTGAACACTGAAGCTTTCTTT,CASMRDRLNTEAFF
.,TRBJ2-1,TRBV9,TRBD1,TGTGCCAGCAGCGTAGGCGGGACAGGGGGGTACAATGAGCAGTTCTTC,CASSVGGTGGYNEQFF
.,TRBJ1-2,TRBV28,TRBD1,TGTGCCAGCAGTGCTCGACAGGGGAACTATGGCTACACCTTC,CASSARQGNYGYTF
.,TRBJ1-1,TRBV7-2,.,TGTGCCAGCAGGGACGACGGGACATCTAAAGCTTTCTTT,CASRDDGTSKAFF
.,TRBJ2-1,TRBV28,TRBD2,TGTGCCAGCAGTTTCCCGGGGGGGAGCGGGAGGAGGAATGAGCAGTTCTTC,CASSFPGGSGRRNEQFF
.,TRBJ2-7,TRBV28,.,TGTGCCAGCAGTTTAAGGTCCAGGAGGGGGCTCTCCTACGAGCAGTACTTC,CASSLRSRRGLSYEQYF
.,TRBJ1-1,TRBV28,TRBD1,TGTGCCAGCAGGAGGACAGGAGGGTTTGTGAACACTGAAGCTTTCTTT,CASRRTGGFVNTEAFF